This is a list of T cell receptor beta chains from one sample in a study of cytomegalovirus exposure and HLA in healthy donors. Profiling relied on immunoSEQ multiplex PCR, and the TCRdb table lists in-frame clones only, not all of them. The sample lists almost 200,000 clones, roughly 77% occurring once. The sequencing sample was made of PBMCs. The source is a male donor in good health and CMV-seropositive. The CDR3 runs from the conserved cysteine through the conserved F or W. D genes are given only for firm matches. The size field is filled for only some rows; it gives once, few, many or a size class.

>TRBV29-1|.|TRBJ2-5|.
TGCAGCGTTGATTACAGGAAAGAGACCCAGTACTTC
CSVDYRKETQYF
>TRBV10-3|TRBD1|TRBJ2-3|few
TGTGCCACAAGACGGGACAGGGATAGTAGGGATACGCAGTATTTT
CATRRDRDSRDTQYF
>TRBV7-9|TRBD2|TRBJ2-1|few
TGTGCCAGCAGCTTAGCGGGAGGGGACAATGAGCAGTTCTTC
CASSLAGGDNEQFF
>TRBV5-4|TRBD2|TRBJ2-1|.
TGTGCCAGCAGCTCGCGGACTAGCGGGGGGTACAATGAGCAGTTCTTC
CASSSRTSGGYNEQFF
>TRBV2|TRBD1|TRBJ1-5|once
TGTGCCAGCAGGGGACAGGGGGGGCAGCCCCAGCATTTT
CASRGQGGQPQHF
>TRBV14|TRBD1|TRBJ1-6|.
TGTGCCAGCAGCCCCTGGGACAGGGATTCACCCCTCCACTTT
CASSPWDRDSPLHF
>TRBV6-1|TRBD1|TRBJ1-4|.
TGTGCCAGCAGGACAGGGTTGGGAACTAATGAAAAACTGTTTTTT
CASRTGLGTNEKLFF
>TRBV7-2|TRBD1|TRBJ1-6|.
TGTGCCAGCAGCGCAGGACCGGGACAGGGTTCACCCCTCCACTTT
CASSAGPGQGSPLHF
>TRBV6-5|TRBD2|TRBJ2-5|.
TGTGCCAGCACCAGGGCTAGCGGACAAGAGACCCAGTACTTC
CASTRASGQETQYF
>TRBV5-1|.|TRBJ1-1|.
TGCGCCAGCAGCCCTCTGGACACGATGAACACTGAAGCTTTCTTT
CASSPLDTMNTEAFF
>TRBV30|TRBD1|TRBJ1-6|few
TGTGCCTGGGTGAGATGGGACAGCGTCACTTCACCCCTCCACTTT
CAWVRWDSVTSPLHF
>TRBV7-8|.|TRBJ2-3|.
TGTGCCAGCAGCTCCCTTATACTAGCCGCTAGCACAGATACGCAGTATTTT
CASSSLILAASTDTQYF
>TRBV18|TRBD1|TRBJ1-1|.
TGTGCCAGCTCACTCCATTGGGATGGACAGGGGGAAGCTTTCTTT
CASSLHWDGQGEAFF
>TRBV2|.|TRBJ1-5|.
TGTGCCAGCAGTACAGGGATTCGCAATCAGCCCCAGCATTTT
CASSTGIRNQPQHF
>TRBV5-8|.|TRBJ1-1|.
TGTGCCAGCAGCTTGGCGACGAGGGGGGAAGCTTTCTTT
CASSLATRGEAFF
>TRBV5-1|.|TRBJ2-5|.
TGCGCCAGCAGCTTGGTTTTAGCGGCCCGACGGGAGACCCAGTACTTC
CASSLVLAARRETQYF
>TRBV29-1|.|TRBJ2-7|.
TGCAGCGCCGGAACCGGGTCCTACGAGCAGTACTTC
CSAGTGSYEQYF
>TRBV2|TRBD1|TRBJ2-7|.
TGTGCCAGCAGACGGGGACAGGGGCTGGGCTCCTACGAGCAGTACTTC
CASRRGQGLGSYEQYF
>TRBV4-1|TRBD2|TRBJ2-7|few
TGCGCCAGCAGCCGCACACCCCGGACTAGCGGGAACACCTACGAGCAGTACTTC
CASSRTPRTSGNTYEQYF
>TRBV5-1|.|TRBJ1-2|.
TGCGCCAGCAGCTACAGGGTCGATGGCTACACCTTC
CASSYRVDGYTF
>TRBV10-1|.|TRBJ2-7|.
TGCGCCAGCAGTGCCGCGGCCAGGGCACCCTACGAGCAGTACTTC
CASSAAARAPYEQYF
>TRBV7-2|.|TRBJ2-7|.
TGTGCCAGCAGCTTAGGCGGGGTCGGTGTCGGATACGAGCAGTACTTC
CASSLGGVGVGYEQYF
>TRBV5-1|.|TRBJ2-1|.
TGCGCCAGCAGCTTTTCCGGGGCCTACAATGAGCAGTTCTTC
CASSFSGAYNEQFF
>TRBV11-2|TRBD1|TRBJ2-7|.
TGTGCCAGCAGCTTAGAGGCCGGGACAGGCTACGAGCAGTACTTC
CASSLEAGTGYEQYF
>TRBV5-4|.|TRBJ2-3|few
TGTGCCAGCAGCTTGGGAGATTCAGATACGCAGTATTTT
CASSLGDSDTQYF
>TRBV18|TRBD2|TRBJ2-7|.
TGTGCCAGCACTTCTCTCGGGGGGGGGTCCTACGAGCAGTACTTC
CASTSLGGGSYEQYF
>TRBV19|TRBD1|TRBJ2-7|.
TGTGCCAGTAGTATAGTGGGACAGGACCACGAGCAGTACTTC
CASSIVGQDHEQYF
>TRBV7-9|.|TRBJ2-3|.
TGTGCCAGCAGCTTAGTCCGGGAAGACACAGATACGCAGTATTTT
CASSLVREDTDTQYF
>TRBV25-1|.|TRBJ2-7|.
TGTGCCAGCAGTGAATATGGGAGTCCGGAAGGAAAGGACGAGCAGTACTTC
CASSEYGSPEGKDEQYF
>TRBV15|TRBD1|TRBJ1-1|once
TGTGCCACCAGCATACCGGGACAGCTAACAAATGAAGCTTTCTTT
CATSIPGQLTNEAFF
>TRBV27|.|TRBJ2-4|.
TGTGCCAGCAGTTTAGGTCAACTAGCCAAAAACATTCAGTACTTC
CASSLGQLAKNIQYF
>TRBV5-1|TRBD1|TRBJ2-7|once
TGCGCCAGCAGCTTCCGACAGGGGGACTACGAGCAGTACTTC
CASSFRQGDYEQYF
>TRBV5-1|.|TRBJ1-5|.
TGCGCCAGCAGCTTTCAGGGAAATCAGCCCCAGCATTTT
CASSFQGNQPQHF
>TRBV4-2|.|TRBJ2-7|.
TGTGCCAGCAGCCAAGATCCGCCGGGAGTTGAGGAGCAGTACTTC
CASSQDPPGVEEQYF
>TRBV7-2|.|TRBJ2-2|.
TGTGCCAGCAGCACCCTATCGGGGAACACCGGGGAGCTGTTTTTT
CASSTLSGNTGELFF
>TRBV10-3|TRBD1|TRBJ1-6|.
TGTGCCATCAGTGAGTCCGACAGGGAACGTAATTCACCCCTCCACTTT
CAISESDRERNSPLHF
>TRBV27|TRBD2|TRBJ2-2|once
TGTGCCAGCAGTCCATCTTTGAATCTGCTAGCGGAGCACACCGGGGAGCTGTTTTTT
CASSPSLNLLAEHTGELFF
>TRBV27|TRBD2|TRBJ2-7|.
TGTGCCAGCATCGGACTAGCGGGGCGTTCCTACGAGCAGTACTTC
CASIGLAGRSYEQYF
>TRBV2|TRBD1|TRBJ2-2|.
TGTGCCAGCAGGGGACAGCAAAACACCGGGGAGCTGTTTTTT
CASRGQQNTGELFF
>TRBV28|.|TRBJ1-1|.
TGTGCCTCCAGTACAGGGTCGAACACTGAAGCTTTCTTT
CASSTGSNTEAFF
>TRBV7-6|TRBD1|TRBJ1-3|.
TGTGCCAGCAGCTTAGGAGGACAGGGGGATAAAAATGGAAACACCATATATTTT
CASSLGGQGDKNGNTIYF
>TRBV5-4|.|TRBJ1-4|once
TGTGCCAGCAGTTTAGGGGGGGTTGGAGAAAAACTGTTTTTT
CASSLGGVGEKLFF
>TRBV28|TRBD1|TRBJ1-2|.
TGTGCCAGCAGGGTTACAGGGGGCGGCTATGGCTACACCTTC
CASRVTGGGYGYTF
>TRBV7-2|TRBD2|TRBJ2-3|once
TGTGCCAGCAGCCTAGCGGGGGGGAACGCAGATACGCAGTATTTT
CASSLAGGNADTQYF
>TRBV11-3|.|TRBJ2-1|few
TGTGCCAGCAGCTTAGATCCTACCACCAATGAGCAGTTCTTC
CASSLDPTTNEQFF